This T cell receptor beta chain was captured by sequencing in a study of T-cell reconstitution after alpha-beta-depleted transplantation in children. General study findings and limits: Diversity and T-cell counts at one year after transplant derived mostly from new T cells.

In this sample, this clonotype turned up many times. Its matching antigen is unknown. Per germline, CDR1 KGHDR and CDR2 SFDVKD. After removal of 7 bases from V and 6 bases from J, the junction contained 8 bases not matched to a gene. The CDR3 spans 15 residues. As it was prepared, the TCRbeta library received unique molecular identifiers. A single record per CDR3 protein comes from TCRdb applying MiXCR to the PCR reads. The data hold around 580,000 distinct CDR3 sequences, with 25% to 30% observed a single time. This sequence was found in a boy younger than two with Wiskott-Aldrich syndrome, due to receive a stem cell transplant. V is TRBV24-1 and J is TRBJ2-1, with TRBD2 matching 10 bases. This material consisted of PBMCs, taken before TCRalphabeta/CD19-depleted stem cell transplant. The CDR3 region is CATSAGTSVTNEQFF. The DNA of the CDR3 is TGTGCCACCAGCGCCGGGACTAGCGTCACCAATGAGCAGTTCTTC.